Sequencing of this T cell receptor (beta chain) was carried out in a study of T cell changes during pregnancy in multiple sclerosis. The assay was immunoSEQ multiplex PCR, and TCRdb's table has in-frame clones only and misses some. The data show approximately 47,000 clones, about 93% seen once. The TCR originated in a female donor with multiple sclerosis, enrolled in a pregnancy study. The sequencing here drew on CD4+ T cells from peripheral blood mononuclear cells, taken in the first trimester of pregnancy.

Here the CDR3 reads CASSIGGAGQPQHF. In DNA, the CDR3 is TGTGCCAGCAGTATTGGGGGCGCGGGTCAGCCCCAGCATTTT. This chain uses TRBV7-3 with TRBJ1-5, with D maybe TRBD1 (6 bases). Germline loops: CDR1 SGHTA, CDR2 FQGTGA. Trimming pared 6 bases from V and 6 bases from J, leaving 15 bases between. This CDR3 region has 14 residues.